This T cell receptor beta chain was identified during a study of identical twins (dated by TCRdb to between 2015 and 2016). Turning to the overall study: The study deep-sequenced TCR alpha and beta repertoires from monozygotic twins, unrelated adults of various ages and cord blood to test whether fetal clonotypes persist. To rule out contamination, the twin experiments were replicated at different times with different library preparation protocols. Overall study results and their limits: In monozygotic twins, recombination models systematically underestimated out-of-frame TCR alpha sharing, but the models matched the sharing seen between unrelated individuals. Conclusions relied on cross-sectional statistical analysis, since the same donors could not be followed over many years. The excess sharing between twins in beta out-of-frame sequences was weaker because fewer shared sequences reduced the signal-to-noise ratio. Zero-insertion analyses could be partly confounded by invariant T cells such as MAIT and iNKT, though diverse VJ usage argued against such confounding for most clonotypes. Compared with coincidental sharing between unrelated individuals, an excess of low generation-probability sequences was observed among out-of-frame TCR alpha sequences shared between twins. Fewer insertions were carried by abundant cord blood beta clonotypes, a similar but weaker trend appeared in young adult naive repertoires, and no such trend appeared in memory repertoires.

Every donor was a healthy Caucasian. Three pairs of female monozygotic twins, all aged 18 to 29 years, were included in the twin cohort. Peripheral blood mononuclear cells were the source from which RNA for the TCR libraries was isolated. This clonotype was seen a few times. No cognate antigen has been identified for it. Per-nucleotide qualities are absent, and no much larger clonotype sits a single base away. V gives up 1 base and J gives up 6 bases, and the segment between their germline ends measures 13 bases. CDR1 and CDR2, looked up from the germline V gene (reference sequence), are DFQATT and SNEGSKA. Spanning cysteine to phenylalanine, the CDR3 consists of 14 amino acids. The retained sequence is limited to the CDR3, 42 bases, with the frame set at the first base. To prepare the library, 5' RACE was applied. Reads for this sample came from an Illumina HiSeq 2000. A universal primer binding site was added through template switching, and the final cDNA carried a unique molecular identifier so that TCR cDNA molecules could be counted accurately. Specific primers in the conserved constant-segment region were used to synthesize first-strand cDNA for the TCR alpha and beta chains. To control for contamination, each cDNA library was double barcoded with a SMART-Mk sample barcode plus Illumina barcodes. Two successive PCR steps introduced TruSeq adapter sequences along with Illumina sample barcodes. The TCR alpha and beta cDNA libraries were sequenced on the Illumina HiSeq platform using custom primers. Per the authors' processing: Unique molecular identifiers were extracted from raw reads with MiGEC, and CDR3 positions were determined with MiXCR. For each individual, recombination models were inferred using an EM algorithm with the repgenHMM and IGoR tools. The analysis of shared clonotypes was done with the tcR package in R, with sharing normalized by the product of cloneset sizes. To study raw recombination free of thymic and clonal selection effects, out-of-frame nonproductive sequences were analyzed. The raw public reads went through TCRdb reprocessing: fastp at Q25, MiXCR clone calling, in-frame beta chains kept. When rows share a CDR3 protein, they turn into one entry using the most common DNA and genes. Clone size and V and J calls follow TCRdb, not the original study. Recorded for this sample are about 660,000 distinct CDR3 sequences; 8.6% of them occurred a single time. The ten largest clones capture 0.75% to 1% of the sample.

These records were also assigned to another study, of yellow fever vaccine responses in identical twins. As the second study states: According to the authors, in identical twins the way T cells responded to vaccination appeared partly convergent and partly personalized. In the study, vaccine-responding T cell clones were precisely tracked in identical twins.

This TCR derives from a woman younger than 30 in good health. The sample comprised PBMCs. Rearrangement joined TRBV20-1 to TRBJ2-1; TRBD1 is a weak D gene call, 6 bases matching. The sequenced DNA: TGCAGTGCTAGAGGGTCACAGGGACCCAATGAGCAGTTCTTC. This encodes CSARGSQGPNEQFF.